The present T cell receptor (beta chain) was sequenced within a study of graft-versus-host responses after intestinal transplantation. Looking at the study overall: Each recipient received anti-thymocyte globulin induction, then tacrolimus and steroids for 3 to 4 years.

Clones were read by immunoSEQ multiplex PCR, and TCRdb kept only the in-frame ones, dropping some. The sample lists 100,000 to 140,000 clones, roughly 87% occurring once. Study-wide points: Levels of circulating GvH clones at their peak were associated with early post-transplant HvG declines. Subjects displaying graft-donor T cell macrochimerism possessed elevated graft-versus-host to host-versus-graft clonal ratios inside allografts.

V lost 0 bases, J lost 7 bases, and 12 bases lay in between. The germline V gene has CDR1 SGHNT and CDR2 YENEEA. The CDR3 length is 15 residues. Notes on this clone: Its antigen is not identified.

Sample: unstimulated CD4+ T cells sorted from spleen or lymph node cells, taken before transplant. This chain connects TRBV11-3 to TRBJ2-2, with D possibly being TRBD1 (6 bases). The TCR comes from a human donor who was the organ donor for an intestinal transplant. In DNA form, the CDR3 reads TGTGCCAGCAGCTTAGACAGGGGAGTAATCGGGGAGCTGTTTTTT. Encoded protein: CASSLDRGVIGELFF.